This T cell receptor beta chain was recovered during a study of spatial heterogeneity in lung cancer. The CDR3 is 16 amino acids. The V and J ends lost 0 bases and 1 base respectively, with 11 bases between them. CDR1 and CDR2 from the germline V gene are LGHNA and YSLEER. This clonotype was found many times. TCRdb ran MiXCR on the 5' RACE reads and lists one entry per CDR3 protein. In the table there are tens of thousands of distinct CDR3 sequences, roughly an eighth of which are singletons. As to time point: sample taken at primary tumor resection. The chain links TRBV4-3 to TRBJ2-3; no firm D call. The sample in question was PBMCs, obtained at surgery. This TCR was recovered from a male donor with early-stage non-small cell lung cancer. The DNA of the CDR3 is TGCGCCAGCAGCCAAGAAGGACCATTGGGCACAGATACGCAGTATTTT. Its translation is CASSQEGPLGTDTQYF.